A single sample gave rise to the 18 T cell receptor beta chains below, sequenced in a study of cytomegalovirus exposure and HLA in healthy donors. PCR was performed using 60 Vbeta and 13 Jbeta primers. Some clones are missing from TCRdb's copy, which holds only in-frame ones; the method was immunoSEQ multiplex PCR. The table records approximately 170,000 clones, around 76% of them present only once. What was sequenced was PBMCs. Receptors originate from a woman aged 25-40 years in good health and CMV-seropositive.

This chain uses TRBV29-1 with TRBJ1-1; possible D gene TRBD1, 5 bases. CDR1 is SQVTM, CDR2 ANQGSEA, per germline. The CDR3 extends over 14 amino acids. The V and J ends lost 6 bases and 4 bases respectively, with 18 bases between them. The DNA of the CDR3 is TGCAGCGTCTCCGGGCGGGGAGGGGTCACTGAAGCTTTCTTT. Its protein product is CSVSGRGGVTEAFF.

The J gene is TRBJ2-3, the V gene TRBV9, with a possible D match to TRBD2 (6 bases). The germline V and J ends were trimmed by 4 bases and 2 bases, with 11 bases remaining between them. Germline V CDR1 and CDR2: SGDLS, YYNGEE. This CDR3 spans 14 amino acids. The CDR3 spells CASSYSGSTDTQYF. The DNA for the CDR3 is TGTGCCAGCAGCTACAGCGGGTCCACAGATACGCAGTATTTT.

The CDR3 spells CASSPDQGKKDEQFF. CDR3 bases: TGTGCCAGCTCACCAGACCAGGGAAAGAAAGATGAGCAGTTCTTC. The chain couples TRBV18 to TRBJ2-1; D is possibly TRBD1 (5 bases). This CDR3 has 15 residues. Germline V CDR1 and CDR2: KGHSH, LQKENI. V lost 2 bases, J lost 8 bases, and 16 bases lay in between.

The chain has TRBV19 and TRBJ2-1, with 12 bases aligning to TRBD2. CDR3 length: 15 amino acids. Losses at the gene ends were 8 bases for V and 1 base for J; bases not matched to a gene: 3. CDR1 and CDR2 from the germline V gene are LNHDA and SQIVND (reference sequence). For the CDR3, the DNA is TGTGCCAGTGTCGGACTAGCGGGATCCTACAATGAGCAGTTCTTC. This translates into CASVGLAGSYNEQFF.

V and J are TRBV27 and TRBJ1-5; 10 positions match TRBD1. V lost 3 bases and J lost 1; bases outside the gene matches: 9. Germline CDR1 MNHEY, CDR2 SMNVEV (reference sequence). The CDR3 length is 18 residues. The CDR3 nucleotides read TGTGCCAGCAGTTTTTCCCCCGGACAGGGGGGGAGCAATCAGCCCCAGCATTTT. Its protein is CASSFSPGQGGSNQPQHF.

The chain links TRBV19 to TRBJ2-1, with D perhaps matching TRBD1 (6 bases). Germline V gene lookup returns CDR1 LNHDA and CDR2 SQIVND (reference sequence). The CDR3 is 16 amino acids. Between the trimmed V and J ends, which lost 1 base and 9 bases, there was a span of 19 bases. The chain's CDR3 is CASSIVGAAPAAEQFF. CDR3 sequence (DNA): TGTGCCAGTAGTATAGTGGGGGCTGCCCCCGCGGCTGAGCAGTTCTTC.

The rearrangement uses TRBV6-1 and TRBJ1-1; TRBD1 is a possible D gene (5 bases). The CDR3 spans 12 residues. Germline CDR1 and CDR2: MNHNS and SASEGT. Trimming removed 7 bases at V and 1 base at J, with 7 bases between. CDR3: CASTGSNTEAFF. The CDR3 coding sequence is TGTGCCAGCACAGGGTCGAACACTGAAGCTTTCTTT.

The chain has TRBV4-3 and TRBJ1-2, with a possible D match to TRBD1 (6 bases). The CDR3 consists of 18 residues. CDR1 and CDR2 from the germline V gene are LGHNA and YSLEER. V was cut by 0 bases and J by 6 bases, with 23 bases left in between. The CDR3 protein is CASSQDPLTGTLGNGYTF. In nucleotides, the CDR3 is TGCGCCAGCAGCCAAGACCCACTCACAGGGACCCTGGGCAATGGCTACACCTTC.

V usage is TRBV7-9 and J usage is TRBJ2-7; tentatively, D is TRBD2 (5 bases). The CDR3 spans 11 residues. From germline, CDR1 is SEHNR and CDR2 FQNEAQ (reference sequence). V dropped 5 bases and J dropped 9 bases, with 11 bases sitting between them. The CDR3 protein is CASSLNAGQYF. The CDR3 nucleotides are TGTGCCAGCAGCCTGAATGCGGGGCAGTACTTC.

This clone has just a few counts. V is TRBV7-2 and J is TRBJ2-7; 7 positions agree with TRBD1. Germline CDR1 is SGHTA and CDR2 is FQGNSA. Unmatched junction bases numbered 7, after V lost 5 bases and J lost 3 bases. This CDR3 spans 14 amino acids. The CDR3 DNA follows: TGTGCCAGCAGCGCCCGGGCAGGGGGCTACGAGCAGTACTTC. It specifies CASSARAGGYEQYF. The full variable domain, its missing parts supplied by reference TRBV7-2 and TRBJ2-7, is GAGVSQSPSNKVTEKGKDVELRCDPISGHTALYWYRQSLGQGLEFLIYFQGNSAPDKSGLPSDRFSAERTGGSVSTLTIQRTQQEDSAVYLCASSARAGGYEQYFGPGTRLTVT.

The chain links TRBV7-9 to TRBJ2-7; D might be TRBD2 (6 bases). The V gene lost 1 base and the J gene lost 1 base, with 14 bases spanning the gap. From germline, CDR1 is SEHNR and CDR2 FQNEAQ (reference sequence). The CDR3 is made up of 16 amino acids. The CDR3 nucleotides read TGTGCCAGCAGCTTAGTAGGAGGGTCGAGTTCCTACGAGCAGTACTTC. Its protein is CASSLVGGSSSYEQYF. The whole variable domain, remainder taken from reference TRBV7-9 and TRBJ2-7, is DTGVSQNPRHKITKRGQNVTFRCDPISEHNRLYWYRQTLGQGPEFLTYFQNEAQLEKSRLLSDRFSAERPKGSFSTLEIQRTEQGDSAMYLCASSLVGGSSSYEQYFGPGTRLTVT.

This clone occurred a few times. CDR3 nucleotides: TGTGCCAGCAGCGGGGGACTTTTCCAATTCACAGATACGCAGTATTTT. Protein sequence: CASSGGLFQFTDTQYF. V gene TRBV9 combines with J gene TRBJ2-3; TRBD2 might be the D (6 bases). Germline assignment: CDR1 SGDLS and CDR2 YYNGEE. The CDR3 sequence is 16 residues long. V was trimmed by 3 bases and J by 2 bases, leaving 16 bases between them.

This chain links TRBV27 with TRBJ1-1; D may be TRBD1 (5 bases). The CDR3 is 14 residues long. Germline V gene lookup returns CDR1 MNHEY and CDR2 SMNVEV (reference sequence). V dropped 8 bases and J dropped 7 bases, with 20 bases sitting between them. The CDR3 loop is CASRRPGGAIEAFF. CDR3 coding DNA: TGTGCCAGCCGTCGACCCGGCGGGGCGATTGAAGCTTTCTTT.

This clone came up a few times. The V gene is TRBV5-4, the J gene TRBJ2-1; the match to TRBD2 covers 9 bases. The germline gives CDR1 SGHNT, CDR2 YYREEE (reference sequence). J lost 3 bases, V lost 4 bases, and 8 bases had no gene match. This CDR3 contains 16 residues. CDR3 DNA sequence: TGTGCCAGCAGCGAAACTAGCGGGTTAAACTACAATGAGCAGTTCTTC. It codes for CASSETSGLNYNEQFF.

The rearrangement joins TRBV30 to TRBJ1-2; 9 nucleotides line up with TRBD1. The CDR3 length is 15 residues. Losses at the gene ends were 1 base for V and 2 bases for J; bases not matched to a gene: 5. Germline lookup yields CDR1 GTSNPN and CDR2 SVGIG (reference sequence). CDR3 amino acids: CAWSAHRGRNYGYTF. As DNA, the CDR3 is TGTGCCTGGAGTGCCCACAGGGGGCGCAACTATGGCTACACCTTC.

There are a few counts of this clone. The chain couples TRBV19 to TRBJ1-4; D not resolved. Germline V gives CDR1 LNHDA, CDR2 SQIVND (reference sequence). This CDR3 contains 15 residues. Between the trimmed V and J ends, which lost 3 bases and 7 bases, there was a span of 15 bases. CDR3 loop: CASSMGRGSAEKLFF. CDR3 sequence (DNA): TGTGCCAGTAGTATGGGCAGAGGGTCGGCTGAAAAACTGTTTTTT.

The V and J genes are TRBV7-2 and TRBJ2-3; D gene unclear. The V gene's germline CDR1 is SGHTA and CDR2 FQGNSA. The ends were cut back, 1 base at V and 1 base at J, with 9 bases in the middle. This CDR3 comprises 15 residues. The CDR3 bases are TGTGCCAGCAGCTTAGTTGTGTTAGGCACAGATACGCAGTATTTT. Amino acid sequence: CASSLVVLGTDTQYF.

On this clone itself: Other nucleotide sequences in the sample specify the same CDR3. V and J are TRBV7-9 and TRBJ1-1, with 7 nucleotides matching TRBD1. With V trimmed by 3 bases and J by 8 bases, 3 bases remained unmatched. Germline CDR1 SEHNR, CDR2 FQNEAQ (reference sequence). This CDR3 is built from 12 residues. CDR3 sequence: CASSFSTGEAFF. The CDR3 coding sequence is TGTGCCAGCAGCTTCTCGACAGGGGAAGCTTTCTTT.